This passage covers 23 T cell receptor beta chains from one sample sequenced in a study of T-cell memory formation after mild COVID-19. Via MiXCR, TCRdb re-called the 5' RACE reads, giving one row per CDR3 protein. The sample includes over 400,000 distinct CDR3 sequences, under 25% of them seen just once. The sample was PBMCs or a T cell subset sorted from them (not recorded which). The receptors originated from an adult woman who had mild COVID-19 (a few samples of this study predate the infection). Cell type and time point are not known.

This clonotype was counted only a few times. V is TRBV7-2 and J is TRBJ2-1; TRBD2 is a possible D gene (5 bases). In germline, CDR1 is SGHTA, CDR2 FQGNSA. The CDR3 spans 14 residues. Trimming stripped 3 bases from V and 8 bases from J, with 14 bases between. The CDR3 bases are TGTGCCAGCAGCTTGAACGGACTTACGGATGAGCAGTTCTTC. Translating gives CASSLNGLTDEQFF. The full variable domain, with the rest looked up from reference TRBV7-2 and TRBJ2-1, is GAGVSQSPSNKVTEKGKDVELRCDPISGHTALYWYRQSLGQGLEFLIYFQGNSAPDKSGLPSDRFSAERTGGSVSTLTIQRTQQEDSAVYLCASSLNGLTDEQFFGPGTRLTVL.

J is TRBJ2-1 and V is TRBV20-1; the D gene could be TRBD1 or TRBD2 (5 bases each). V lost 6 bases to trimming and J lost 7 bases, with 16 bases between them. Germline CDR1 and CDR2: DFQATT and SNEGSKA (reference sequence). The CDR3 is made up of 13 amino acids. As DNA, the CDR3 is TGCAGTGCCCGGGACCCAACGGGGAATGAGCAGTTCTTC. It codes for CSARDPTGNEQFF.

This chain connects TRBV20-1 to TRBJ2-7; a weak D match, TRBD2 (6 bases). V was pared by 6 bases and J by 3 bases, with 15 bases between. Looked up from germline, CDR1 is DFQATT and CDR2 is SNEGSKA (reference sequence). The CDR3 consists of 13 residues. CDR3 sequence reads: CSADRLVRYEQYF. The CDR3 DNA reads TGCAGTGCGGATAGACTAGTCCGCTACGAGCAGTACTTC.

The chain joins TRBV7-2 to TRBJ1-5, with 10 bases lining up with TRBD1. The CDR3 has 16 amino acids. The V segment lost 1 base and the J segment 6 bases; nucleotides outside the gene matches: 6. The germline V gene has CDR1 SGHTA and CDR2 FQGNSA. The CDR3 protein is CASSLGGQGIGQPQHF. Written as DNA, the CDR3 is TGTGCCAGCAGCTTAGGGGGACAGGGGATCGGTCAGCCCCAGCATTTT.

This chain links TRBV7-8 with TRBJ2-1; 9 nucleotides match TRBD2. Germline assignment: CDR1 SGHVS and CDR2 FQNEAQ. The length of the CDR3 is 18 residues. V trimming: 7 bases; J trimming: 4 bases; junction bases outside the gene matches: 17. DNA of the CDR3: TGTGCCAGCATAGGACGAGCGGGGGGCCCTCGGGGGTACAATGAGCAGTTCTTC. Translating gives CASIGRAGGPRGYNEQFF.

This sequence joins TRBV6-6 and TRBJ1-2, with no clear D. This CDR3 has 14 amino acids. From germline, CDR1 is MNHNY and CDR2 SVGAGI (reference sequence). V shed 6 bases and J shed 4 bases, with 15 bases lying between them. The CDR3 sequence is CASSPGGSFYGYTF. The CDR3, as DNA: TGTGCCAGCAGCCCTGGTGGGAGTTTCTATGGCTACACCTTC.

This clonotype has only a few counts. In DNA, the CDR3 is TGTGCCAGCAGCTCAACAGGGGGCTCCACTGAAGCTTTCTTT. This sequence encodes CASSSTGGSTEAFF. V gene TRBV7-3 combines with J gene TRBJ1-1, with 9 bases that match TRBD1. J gave up 4 bases and V 4 bases, and 4 bases lay outside the gene matches. This CDR3 is 14 amino acids long. The germline CDR1 and CDR2 sequences are SGHTA and FQGTGA.

In this sample, this clonotype turned up a few times. The J gene is TRBJ2-5, the V gene TRBV12-3 or TRBV12-4; 7 nucleotides agree with TRBD1. The CDR3 is 15 residues long. Losses at the gene ends were 4 bases for V and 5 bases for J; bases not matched to a gene: 10. CDR3: CASSSSDRAGETQYF. The CDR3 coding sequence is TGTGCCAGCAGTTCCTCAGACAGGGCCGGCGAGACCCAGTACTTC.

CDR3 amino acids: CASSLEPSGGGATDTQYF. For the CDR3, the DNA is TGTGCCAGCAGCTTAGAACCCTCCGGCGGGGGGGCTACAGATACGCAGTATTTT. This rearrangement joins TRBV7-8 to TRBJ2-3; 9 bases are shared with TRBD2. CDR1 is SGHVS, CDR2 FQNEAQ, per germline. The CDR3 has 18 residues. Trimming at V came to 1 base and at J to 3 bases, leaving 11 bases not matched to a gene. The full variable domain, its missing parts supplied by reference TRBV7-8 and TRBJ2-3, is GAGVSQSPRYKVAKRGQDVALRCDPISGHVSLFWYQQALGQGPEFLTYFQNEAQLDKSGLPSDRFFAERPEGSVSTLKIQRTQQEDSAVYLCASSLEPSGGGATDTQYFGPGTRLTVL.

The chain links TRBV10-3 to TRBJ2-3; D perhaps matches TRBD1 (6 bases). The V gene lost 6 bases and the J gene lost 0 bases, with 13 bases spanning the gap. The CDR3 is 15 amino acids. Per the germline V gene, CDR1 is ENHRY and CDR2 is SYGVKD. This CDR3 reads CAISVGQTSTDTQYF. Written as DNA, the CDR3 is TGTGCCATCAGCGTGGGACAAACTAGCACAGATACGCAGTATTTT.

This clonotype was counted a few times. The genes are TRBV7-3 and TRBJ2-6; D uncertain. The CDR3 loop spans 18 amino acids. Germline V gene data show CDR1 as SGHTA and CDR2 as FQGTGA. Deletions cut 2 bases from V and 4 bases from J, with 18 bases between. CDR3 nucleotide sequence: TGTGCCAGCAGCTTAGAAAGGCGGTCGTATATGGGGGCCAACGTCCTGACTTTC. This sequence encodes CASSLERRSYMGANVLTF.

This chain uses TRBV3-1 with TRBJ2-7; tentatively, D is TRBD2 (5 bases). Trimming shortened V by 2 bases and J by 6 bases, and 14 bases separated the two germline ends. Germline V gene lookup returns CDR1 LGHDT and CDR2 YNNKEL (reference sequence). The length of the CDR3 is 14 residues. The DNA of the CDR3 is TGTGCCAGCAGCCAATTTGGACTCGAAGCCGAGCAGTACTTC. Translation gives CASSQFGLEAEQYF.

This sequence joins TRBV7-9 and TRBJ1-2; D unresolved. The germline V and J ends were trimmed by 6 bases and 8 bases, with 19 bases remaining between them. The CDR3 runs to 14 residues. Germline V gene sequence: CDR1 SEHNR, CDR2 FQNEAQ (reference sequence). CDR3 DNA: TGTGCCAGCAGTTACTCGGACCCCCTTGACGGCTACACCTTC. This translates into CASSYSDPLDGYTF.

This rearrangement joins TRBV24-1 to TRBJ2-7; the D gene is possibly TRBD1 (6 bases). Per the germline V gene, CDR1 is KGHDR and CDR2 is SFDVKD. Trimming removed 9 bases at V and 5 bases at J, with 16 bases between. CDR3 size: 13 residues. The DNA for the CDR3 is TGTGCCACCGGTCCCAGGGGTCTCGACGAGCAGTACTTC. Encoded protein: CATGPRGLDEQYF.

Concerning this clonotype: At one of its ends the junction is not consistent with the germline gene, which may arise from a read error. The chain combines TRBV12-3 or TRBV12-4 with TRBJ2-3, with 12 nucleotides matching TRBD2. This CDR3 has 18 residues. CDR3 residues: CASSLVRTSGESTDTQYF. Written as DNA, the CDR3 is TGTGCCAGCAGCTTAGTTCGGACTAGCGGGGAGAGCACAGATACGCAGTATTTT.

The chain couples TRBV28 to TRBJ2-5; the D call may be TRBD1 or TRBD2 (5 bases each). V lost 5 bases and J 2 bases, leaving 21 bases between the germline ends. From germline, CDR1 is MDHEN and CDR2 SYDVKM. The CDR3 length is 17 residues. This chain's CDR3 is CASSPPPTEGRQETQYF. In nucleotides, the CDR3 is TGTGCCAGCAGTCCACCCCCGACAGAGGGGAGACAAGAGACCCAGTACTTC.

The rearrangement joins TRBV4-1 to TRBJ1-4, with unresolved D. V lost 2 bases, J lost 7 bases, and 8 bases lay in between. Per germline, CDR1 MGHRA and CDR2 YSYEKL. The CDR3 has 13 amino acids. In nucleotides, the CDR3 is TGCGCCAGCAGCCAAATTATCGGTGAAAAACTGTTTTTT. This codes for CASSQIIGEKLFF.

The table lists this clonotype with many counts. The J gene is TRBJ1-6, the V gene TRBV6-6; D is undetermined. The CDR3 is made up of 12 amino acids. CDR1 and CDR2 from the germline V gene are MNHNY and SVGAGI (reference sequence). The germline V and J ends were trimmed by 2 bases and 6 bases, with 2 bases remaining between them. The DNA of the CDR3 is TGTGCCAGCAGTTACCTTAATTCACCCCTCCACTTT. Protein: CASSYLNSPLHF.

This clonotype was recorded at least ten times. J is TRBJ1-1 and V is TRBV6-2 or TRBV6-3; D possibly corresponds to TRBD1 (6 bases). The CDR3 runs to 12 residues. V lost 4 bases to trimming and J lost 8 bases, with 11 bases between them. CDR1 is MNHEY, CDR2 SVGEGT, per germline. CDR3 amino acids: CASSFLGQEAFF. CDR3 bases: TGTGCCAGCAGTTTCCTGGGACAAGAAGCTTTCTTT.

This clonotype was found a few times. The chain is built from TRBV5-5 and TRBJ1-3; 8 nucleotides line up with TRBD1. V shed 4 bases and J 4 bases; nucleotides not matched to a gene: 10. The length of the CDR3 is 16 residues. Germline V CDR1 and CDR2: SGHKS, YYEKEE (reference sequence). As DNA, the CDR3 is TGTGCCAGCAGCCGAGACGCGGGACAGGCCGGAAACACCATATATTTT. Translation: CASSRDAGQAGNTIYF. Full variable domain (missing parts from reference TRBV5-5 and TRBJ1-3): DAGVTQSPTHLIKTRGQQVTLRCSPISGHKSVSWYQQVLGQGPQFIFQYYEKEERGRGNFPDRFSARQFPNYSSELNVNALLLGDSALYLCASSRDAGQAGNTIYFGEGSWLTVV.

This chain connects TRBV6-5 to TRBJ1-2; perhaps TRBD1 as D (5 bases). Germline V gene sequence: CDR1 MNHEY, CDR2 SVGAGI. The CDR3 extends over 14 amino acids. V was pared by 0 bases and J by 5 bases, with 10 bases between. The CDR3 reads CASSYSFGAYGYTF. CDR3 DNA: TGTGCCAGCAGTTACTCTTTCGGGGCGTATGGCTACACCTTC.

This chain uses TRBV20-1 with TRBJ2-2; perhaps TRBD1 as D (5 bases). Trimming left V 6 bases short and J 0 bases short, with 11 bases between. This CDR3 region has 14 residues. CDR1 is DFQATT, CDR2 SNEGSKA, per germline (reference sequence). Written as DNA, the CDR3 is TGCAGTGCGAGAAGGGGCTCGAACACCGGGGAGCTGTTTTTT. This gives the protein CSARRGSNTGELFF.

The chain links TRBV12-5 to TRBJ2-1, with D uncertain. V was pared by 6 bases and J by 10 bases, with 10 bases between. This CDR3 is 11 amino acids long. Germline CDR1 and CDR2: LGHNT and FRNRAP. The CDR3 nucleotides read TGTGCTAGTGGATCCGAATTGGAGCAGTTCTTC. Protein: CASGSELEQFF.